These 30 T cell receptor beta chains share one sample of origin, sequenced in a study of ipilimumab plus nivolumab after autologous stem cell transplantation. Sequencing used immunoSEQ multiplex PCR; TCRdb keeps in-frame clones, though not all of them. This sample carries tens of thousands of clones, more than 80% of them seen once, and the ten largest clones take 2.2%. The sample here was PBMCs, taken in a trial of ipilimumab plus nivolumab as post-transplant consolidation. These receptor sequences come from a male donor with diffuse large B-cell lymphoma.

V is TRBV6-1 and J is TRBJ1-1, with unresolved D. The CDR3 covers 10 residues. From germline, CDR1 is MNHNS and CDR2 SASEGT. V was trimmed by 5 bases and J by 5 bases, leaving 3 bases between them. CDR3 in amino acids: CASSWTEAFF. In nucleotides, the CDR3 is TGTGCCAGCAGTTGGACTGAAGCTTTCTTT.

This chain connects TRBV4-2 to TRBJ2-7; D is ambiguous. V was cut by 0 bases and J by 4 bases, with 4 bases left in between. CDR3 size: 12 residues. CDR1 is LGHNA and CDR2 is YNFKEQ in the germline V gene. The CDR3 region has the DNA TGTGCCAGCAGCCAAGATAGGTACGAGCAGTACTTC. It codes for CASSQDRYEQYF.

V is TRBV5-1 and J is TRBJ1-1; D remains ambiguous. The CDR3 length is 12 residues. Germline-derived CDR1 and CDR2 are SGHRS and YFSETQ. V lost 0 bases, J lost 10 bases, and 10 bases lay in between. The CDR3 here is CASSLAGQGAFF. The CDR3 DNA follows: TGCGCCAGCAGCTTGGCTGGTCAAGGAGCTTTCTTT.

The chain links TRBV30 to TRBJ1-3; weak D call: TRBD1 (5 bases). V was pared by 5 bases and J by 2 bases, with 13 bases between. The CDR3 sequence is 14 residues long. The germline CDR1 and CDR2 sequences are GTSNPN and SVGIG (reference sequence). The CDR3 DNA sequence: TGTGCCTGGGAAACAGGTCTTGCTGGAAACACCATATATTTT. Translation gives CAWETGLAGNTIYF.

The genes are TRBV28 and TRBJ2-5; 10 nucleotides match TRBD2. The germline V gene has CDR1 MDHEN and CDR2 SYDVKM. V was pared by 5 bases and J by 4 bases, with 4 bases of the junction left unmatched. The CDR3 extends over 14 amino acids. The CDR3 DNA reads as TGTGCCAGCAGTAGCGGGGGGGCCACAGAGACCCAGTACTTC. This codes for CASSSGGATETQYF.

V gene TRBV19 combines with J gene TRBJ1-5; no clear D gene. CDR1 and CDR2 (germline): LNHDA, SQIVND (reference sequence). Trimming cost V 4 bases and J 4 bases, with 17 bases left between them. The CDR3 has 16 amino acids. The DNA of the CDR3 is TGTGCCAGTAGTACGCCCCCCCAGGCGGGGAATCAGCCCCAGCATTTT. It encodes CASSTPPQAGNQPQHF.

This chain connects TRBV4-2 to TRBJ2-3; TRBD2 aligns across 7 bases. This CDR3 has 14 residues. The J segment lost 2 bases and the V segment lost 1 base, leaving 0 bases of the junction unmatched. CDR1 LGHNA and CDR2 YNFKEQ come from the germline V gene. Written as DNA, the CDR3 is TGTGCCAGCAGCCAAGGACTAGCCACAGATACGCAGTATTTT. Its protein product is CASSQGLATDTQYF.

The V gene is TRBV5-1, the J gene TRBJ2-2; D gene unclear. Trimming took off 4 bases at V and 0 bases at J, with 10 bases between the two ends. The germline V gene has CDR1 SGHRS and CDR2 YFSETQ. The CDR3 sequence is 15 residues long. CDR3 in amino acids: CASSRDTSNTGELFF. DNA for the CDR3: TGCGCCAGCAGCCGAGACACCTCGAACACCGGGGAGCTGTTTTTT.

The V call is TRBV10-3, the J call TRBJ1-2; D uncertain. This CDR3 is 14 amino acids long. V lost 6 bases and J lost 0, with 11 bases in between. The V gene's germline CDR1 is ENHRY and CDR2 SYGVKD. CDR3 protein: CAISVGASNYGYTF. In nucleotides, the CDR3 is TGTGCCATCAGCGTCGGTGCTTCTAACTATGGCTACACCTTC.

The chain uses TRBV9 and TRBJ2-3; the D gene is possibly TRBD2 (6 bases). V gave up 0 bases and J gave up 6 bases, with 20 bases separating them. This CDR3 is built from 17 residues. Germline V CDR1 and CDR2: SGDLS, YYNGEE. CDR3 nucleotides: TGTGCCAGCAGCGTAGCTACGCGTGGGACTCTAGGTGATACGCAGTATTTT. Residues: CASSVATRGTLGDTQYF.

The genes are TRBV6-5 and TRBJ2-7, with D tentatively TRBD1 or TRBD2 (6 bases each). The CDR3 has 14 residues. With 6 bases removed from V and 3 bases from J, the gap between germline ends came to 15 bases. Germline assignment: CDR1 MNHEY and CDR2 SVGAGI. In DNA, the CDR3 is TGTGCCAGCAGAAATCTTGGGGGGCTCTACGAGCAGTACTTC. It codes for CASRNLGGLYEQYF.

The CDR3 here is CASTKTGQGDTGELFF. CDR3 DNA sequence: TGTGCCAGTACCAAAACCGGCCAGGGGGACACCGGGGAGCTGTTTTTT. The genes are TRBV19 and TRBJ2-2; 7 bases agree with TRBD1. The V gene end was trimmed by 7 bases and the J gene end by 3 bases; junction bases not matched to a gene: 11. This CDR3 is 16 amino acids long. The germline V gene encodes CDR1 LNHDA and CDR2 SQIVND (reference sequence). Supplemented by reference TRBV19 and TRBJ2-2, the full variable domain reads DGGITQSPKYLFRKEGQNVTLSCEQNLNHDAMYWYRQDPGQGLRLIYYSQIVNDFQKGDIAEGYSVSREKKESFPLTVTSAQKNPTAFYLCASTKTGQGDTGELFFGEGSRLTVL.

V and J are TRBV10-2 and TRBJ1-4; D is ambiguous. The V gene's germline CDR1 is WSHSY and CDR2 SAAADI. This CDR3 has 14 residues. The ends were cut back, 10 bases at V and 8 bases at J, with 20 bases in the middle. The CDR3 DNA reads TGCGCCACCCGCTCGGGTCGGGAGGGAGAAAAACTGTTTTTT. The encoded protein is CATRSGREGEKLFF.

The chain is built from TRBV11-2 and TRBJ2-7; TRBD1 matches at 8 bases. J lost 3 bases, V lost 2 bases, and 9 bases had no gene match. CDR1 is SGHAT and CDR2 is FQNNGV in the germline V gene. The CDR3 has 16 amino acids. CDR3 residues: CASSLFGQGAFYEQYF. The CDR3 bases are TGTGCCAGCAGCTTATTCGGTCAGGGGGCTTTCTACGAGCAGTACTTC.

This clone showed up just a few times. The rearrangement joins TRBV4-1 to TRBJ1-6; no clear D gene. CDR3 length: 16 amino acids. V lost 0 bases to trimming and J lost 2 bases, with 8 bases between them. The germline gives CDR1 MGHRA, CDR2 YSYEKL. In nucleotides, the CDR3 is TGCGCCAGCAGCCAAGACCCGGGCCCCTATAATTCACCCCTCCACTTT. Its protein product is CASSQDPGPYNSPLHF.

V is TRBV11-2 and J is TRBJ2-5, with 13 nucleotides matching TRBD2. The CDR3 has 16 amino acids. Germline assignment: CDR1 SGHAT and CDR2 FQNNGV. The junction had 5 bases not matched to a gene; V was cut back by 6 bases and J by 1 base. The CDR3 DNA follows: TGTGCCAGCAGTTTTACTAGCGGGGGGGCCCAAGAGACCCAGTACTTC. This gives the protein CASSFTSGGAQETQYF.

This clone showed up just once. The chain has TRBV6-1 and TRBJ2-3; tentatively, D is TRBD1 or TRBD2 (5 bases each). Trimming removed 4 bases from V and 1 base from J, with 18 bases in between. This CDR3 spans 17 amino acids. Germline V lookup: CDR1 MNHNS, CDR2 SASEGT. In DNA form, the CDR3 reads TGTGCCAGCAGTGCCACGGGGAGCCGGGGCGGCACAGATACGCAGTATTTT. Translation gives CASSATGSRGGTDTQYF.

The V call is TRBV13, the J call TRBJ2-7; possibly TRBD2 for D (6 bases). V gave up 0 bases and J gave up 3 bases, with 6 bases separating them. The length of the CDR3 is 13 residues. Germline CDR1 reads PRHDT; CDR2 reads FYEKMQ (reference sequence). CDR3: CASSLGGGYEQYF. The CDR3 bases are TGTGCCAGCAGCTTAGGCGGGGGCTACGAGCAGTACTTC. The variable domain in full, completed from reference TRBV13 and TRBJ2-7, reads AAGVIQSPRHLIKEKRETATLKCYPIPRHDTVYWYQQGPGQDPQFLISFYEKMQSDKGSIPDRFSAQQFSDYHSELNMSSLELGDSALYFCASSLGGGYEQYFGPGTRLTVT.

The chain employs TRBV14 and TRBJ2-6, with TRBD1 identical over 7 bases. The CDR3 covers 16 residues. Germline V CDR1 and CDR2: SGHDN, FVKESK. V trimming: 4 bases; J trimming: 3 bases; junction bases outside the gene matches: 6. The CDR3 coding sequence is TGTGCCAGCAGCCTTTATTCAGGGGGTGGGGCCAACGTCCTGACTTTC. Its protein product is CASSLYSGGGANVLTF.

The table lists this clone with a count of one. The chain joins TRBV5-6 to TRBJ2-2; 9 positions agree with TRBD1. This CDR3 is 15 amino acids long. The trim removed 4 bases at V and 3 bases at J, leaving 4 bases unmatched. Germline assignment: CDR1 SGHDT and CDR2 YYEEEE. CDR3 DNA sequence: TGTGCCAGCAGCGGGGACAGGGTGGACACCGGGGAGCTGTTTTTT. It codes for CASSGDRVDTGELFF.

The V gene is TRBV30, the J gene TRBJ2-3; D remains unclear. This CDR3 comprises 12 residues. Germline CDR1 is GTSNPN and CDR2 is SVGIG (reference sequence). Trimming pared 0 bases from V and 2 bases from J, leaving 3 bases between. CDR3 protein: CAWSVSTDTQYF. The CDR3 region has the DNA TGTGCCTGGAGTGTCTCCACAGATACGCAGTATTTT.

The chain recombines TRBV18 with TRBJ2-5; the D call may be TRBD1 or TRBD2 (5 bases each). This CDR3 comprises 13 residues. In germline, CDR1 is KGHSH, CDR2 LQKENI. The V end was cut by 2 bases, the J end by 8 bases, with 12 bases between. CDR3 DNA sequence: TGTGCCAGCTCACCAGGACACCGGGGAACCCAGTACTTC. Protein: CASSPGHRGTQYF.

Concerning this clone: A read error may account for a junction end that differs from germline. This chain uses TRBV19 with TRBJ2-3; 8 bases are shared with TRBD1. CDR1 and CDR2 (germline): LNHDA, SQIVND (reference sequence). The CDR3 has 14 residues. The CDR3 DNA reads TGTGCCAGTAGTATAGATCGGGGGACAGGTACGCAGTATTTT. Translation: CASSIDRGTGTQYF.

V is TRBV19 and J is TRBJ2-1; TRBD1 or TRBD2 may be the D gene (6 bases each). CDR1 is LNHDA and CDR2 is SQIVND in the germline V gene (reference sequence). Trimming cost V 4 bases and J 0 bases, with 13 bases left between them. The CDR3 consists of 16 residues. The CDR3 nucleotides are TGTGCCAGTAGTACTCCCGAGGGGGGCTCCTACAATGAGCAGTTCTTC. This translates into CASSTPEGGSYNEQFF.

This clone came up once. The rearrangement uses TRBV5-4 and TRBJ1-3; 8 nucleotides agree with TRBD1. Trimming took 4 bases from V and 2 from J; bases not matched to a gene: 2. Germline assignment: CDR1 SGHNT and CDR2 YYREEE (reference sequence). The CDR3 runs to 14 residues. The CDR3 here is CASSADRAGNTIYF. CDR3 DNA sequence: TGTGCCAGCAGCGCGGACAGGGCTGGAAACACCATATATTTT.

V and J are TRBV10-3 and TRBJ2-7, with no clear D. The germline gives CDR1 ENHRY, CDR2 SYGVKD. This CDR3 spans 17 amino acids. The V and J ends lost 0 bases and 0 bases respectively, with 15 bases between them. CDR3 sequence (DNA): TGTGCCATCAGTGAGTCGTTCGTGCTCTACAGCTCCTACGAGCAGTACTTC. The encoded protein is CAISESFVLYSSYEQYF.

This rearrangement joins TRBV18 to TRBJ1-1; D unclear. Trimming shortened V by 5 bases and J by 1 base, and 14 bases separated the two germline ends. CDR3 size: 15 residues. Germline V gene sequence: CDR1 KGHSH, CDR2 LQKENI. The CDR3 loop is CASSGSTLGNTEAFF. Written as DNA, the CDR3 is TGTGCCAGCTCAGGGTCTACCTTGGGGAACACTGAAGCTTTCTTT.

This clone was recorded a few times. The J gene is TRBJ1-5, the V gene TRBV30, with a weak D call TRBD1 (5 bases). Germline values: CDR1 GTSNPN, CDR2 SVGIG (reference sequence). The CDR3 totals 13 residues. V was cut by 3 bases and J by 0 bases, with 6 bases left in between. This CDR3 reads CAWSRDSNQPQHF. The CDR3 DNA sequence: TGTGCCTGGAGCAGGGATAGCAATCAGCCCCAGCATTTT.

This chain connects TRBV7-2 to TRBJ2-7, with TRBD2 matching over 7 bases. This CDR3 is built from 12 residues. Germline CDR1 reads SGHTA; CDR2 reads FQGNSA. The V and J ends lost 6 bases and 13 bases, in that order; junction bases with no gene match: 12. This CDR3 is CASSLSPGTTYF. CDR3 in DNA: TGTGCCAGCAGTTTGTCTCCCGGGACTACTTACTTC. Supplemented by reference TRBV7-2 and TRBJ2-7, the full variable domain reads GAGVSQSPSNKVTEKGKDVELRCDPISGHTALYWYRQSLGQGLEFLIYFQGNSAPDKSGLPSDRFSAERTGGSVSTLTIQRTQQEDSAVYLCASSLSPGTTYFGPGTRLTVT.

This clone was seen at least ten times. The gene calls are TRBV7-2 and TRBJ2-7; possible D gene TRBD2, 6 bases. Between the trimmed V and J ends, which lost 4 bases and 10 bases, there was a span of 23 bases. Germline V gene data show CDR1 as SGHTA and CDR2 as FQGNSA. The CDR3 spans 15 residues. DNA for the CDR3: TGTGCCAGCAGCTCGGGGACCGACGGTTACGGGACTCAGTACTTC. Encoded protein: CASSSGTDGYGTQYF.